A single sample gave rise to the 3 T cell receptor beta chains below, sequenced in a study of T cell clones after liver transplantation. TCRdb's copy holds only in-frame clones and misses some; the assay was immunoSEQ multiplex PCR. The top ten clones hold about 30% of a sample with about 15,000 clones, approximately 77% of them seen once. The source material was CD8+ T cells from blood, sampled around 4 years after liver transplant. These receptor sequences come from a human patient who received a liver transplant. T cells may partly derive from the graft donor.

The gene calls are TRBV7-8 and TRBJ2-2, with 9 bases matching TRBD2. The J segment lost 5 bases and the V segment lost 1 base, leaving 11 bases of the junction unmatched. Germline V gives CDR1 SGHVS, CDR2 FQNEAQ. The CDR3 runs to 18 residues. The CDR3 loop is CASSLGVSGRGETGELFF. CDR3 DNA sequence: TGTGCCAGCAGCTTAGGAGTTAGCGGGAGAGGAGAGACCGGGGAGCTGTTTTTT.

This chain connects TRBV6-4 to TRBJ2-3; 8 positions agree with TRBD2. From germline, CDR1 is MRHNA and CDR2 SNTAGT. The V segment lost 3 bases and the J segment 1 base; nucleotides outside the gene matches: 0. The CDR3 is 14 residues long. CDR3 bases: TGTGCCAGCAGTGAAGCGGGGGGCACAGATACGCAGTATTTT. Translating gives CASSEAGGTDTQYF.

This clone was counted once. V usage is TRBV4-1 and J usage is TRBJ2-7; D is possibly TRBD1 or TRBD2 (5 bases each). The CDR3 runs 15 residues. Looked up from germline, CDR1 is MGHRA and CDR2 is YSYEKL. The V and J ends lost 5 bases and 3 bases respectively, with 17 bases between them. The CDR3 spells CASSGVGTGRYEQYF. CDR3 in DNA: TGCGCCAGCAGCGGGGTCGGGACGGGGCGCTACGAGCAGTACTTC.